This note documents a single T cell receptor (beta chain) sequence. Its antigen is undetermined. V shed 0 bases and J shed 7 bases, with 13 bases lying between them. CDR3 length equals 15 residues. From germline, CDR1 is LGHNA and CDR2 YNFKEQ. Donors were nominally healthy when sampled, though unrecorded immune exposures were likely. The data stem from a study of cytomegalovirus exposure and HLA in healthy donors. At the level of the study: Ancestry clustering placed about 80% of approximately 370 genotyped donors in the Caucasian-associated cluster. Findings and caveats of the study: Earlier results showed most TCR beta V segments being productive about 87% or about 30% of the time. Presence/absence analysis assumed near-uniform sequencing depth across donors.

Researchers ran the PCR with 60 Vbeta and 13 Jbeta primers. Libraries were prepared by immunoSEQ multiplex PCR; TCRdb keeps only in-frame clonotypes and omits some of them. This sample carries just over 150,000 clones, over 65% of them seen once, and the ten largest clones take around 7%. V usage is TRBV4-2 and J usage is TRBJ2-1; a possible D gene is TRBD2 (5 bases). The receptor was derived from a man aged 40-50 years in good health and CMV-seropositive. Sequenced: PBMCs. The CDR3 sequence is CASSQDAVSGNEQFF. The CDR3 DNA reads as TGTGCCAGCAGCCAAGATGCGGTTTCGGGGAATGAGCAGTTCTTC.